This is a list of T cell receptor beta chains from one sample in a study of human T cells and chemical hapten exposure. TCRdb itself ran the RACE reads through MiXCR, one entry per CDR3 protein. The sample holds about 250,000 distinct CDR3 sequences; roughly 7.7% are singletons and the top ten take approximately 1.2%. The sample was whole blood, taken in connection with sensitization to the hapten diphenylcyclopropenone (DPC). These receptors originate from a man aged 18 to 35 with alopecia areata. Some clones in this sample may be carry-over from other donors' samples. CDR3s include the opening cysteine and the closing phenylalanine or tryptophan. The D gene is left open where the match is weak. Clone size is stated in some rows and not others, as once, few, many or a class when expanded.

CASSAAGVNTEAFF	TGTGCCAGCAGCGCGGCAGGGGTGAACACTGAAGCTTTCTTT	TRBV9	TRBJ1-1	many	NA
CASSYGDSLVTSGANVLTF	TGTGCCAGCAGCTACGGGGACAGCCTGGTGACTTCTGGGGCCAACGTCCTGACTTTC	TRBV9	TRBJ2-6	NA	TRBD1
CASKVRGLNEQFF	TGTGCCAGTAAAGTCCGGGGGTTGAATGAGCAGTTCTTC	TRBV7-8	TRBJ2-1	few	NA
CASRLGGQIAEAFF	TGTGCCAGCAGGTTAGGTGGCCAGATCGCTGAAGCTTTCTTT	TRBV28	TRBJ1-1	NA	NA
CASSWDSMNTEAFF	TGTGCCAGCAGCTGGGACAGCATGAACACTGAAGCTTTCTTT	TRBV27	TRBJ1-1	many	TRBD1
CSAPDRGKGNEAFF	TGCAGTGCACCCGACAGGGGGAAAGGAAATGAAGCTTTCTTT	TRBV20-1	TRBJ1-1	NA	TRBD1
CSVPPVSGFYGYTF	TGCAGCGTCCCCCCTGTCAGCGGCTTCTATGGCTACACCTTC	TRBV29-1	TRBJ1-2	NA	NA
CASSRPNPGELFF	TGTGCCAGCAGCCGCCCCAATCCCGGGGAGCTGTTTTTT	TRBV4-2	TRBJ2-2	few	NA
CASSQGRGPIYGGELFF	TGCGCCAGCAGCCAAGGCCGGGGCCCGATATATGGCGGGGAGCTGTTTTTT	TRBV4-3	TRBJ2-2	few	NA
CASSQTTNTGELFF	TGCGCCAGCAGCCAAACTACGAACACCGGGGAGCTGTTTTTT	TRBV4-3	TRBJ2-2	NA	NA
CASSARKAGVNTIYF	TGTGCCAGCAGCGCAAGAAAAGCAGGAGTAAACACCATATATTTT	TRBV13	TRBJ1-3	NA	NA
CASGSDRGGGTEAFF	TGTGCTAGTGGTTCGGACAGGGGCGGAGGCACTGAAGCTTTCTTT	TRBV12-5	TRBJ1-1	NA	TRBD1
CASTRSKGWTEAFF	TGTGCCAGCACCAGGAGCAAGGGTTGGACTGAAGCTTTCTTT	TRBV6-2/TRBV6-3	TRBJ1-1	NA	NA
CASRRQAATNEKLFF	TGTGCCAGCAGGCGACAGGCCGCAACTAATGAAAAACTGTTTTTT	TRBV12-3/TRBV12-4	TRBJ1-4	few	NA
CASARLAPYSTDTQYF	TGTGCCAGCGCTCGTCTAGCGCCTTATAGCACAGATACGCAGTATTTT	TRBV5-4	TRBJ2-3	NA	NA
CAISEYGGPLNTEAFF	TGTGCCATCAGTGAGTATGGGGGACCTCTGAACACTGAAGCTTTCTTT	TRBV10-3	TRBJ1-1	few	NA
CASSLSGGASYEQYF	TGTGCCAGCAGCCTAAGCGGGGGGGCATCCTACGAGCAGTACTTC	TRBV6-5	TRBJ2-7	NA	TRBD2
CASNPQGLNTEAFF	TGTGCCAGCAACCCACAGGGACTGAACACTGAAGCTTTCTTT	TRBV2	TRBJ1-1	NA	NA
CASSQDRVLGAMAAKNIQYF	TGCGCCAGCAGCCAAGACAGGGTGCTCGGAGCAATGGCTGCCAAAAACATTCAGTACTTC	TRBV4-3	TRBJ2-4	many	NA
CASSRNRDSYEQYF	TGTGCCAGCTCCCGGAACAGGGATTCCTACGAGCAGTACTTC	TRBV18	TRBJ2-7	many	NA
CASSLSPGPSSPLHF	TGTGCCAGCAGTTTATCACCAGGGCCTAGTTCACCCCTCCACTTT	TRBV27	TRBJ1-6	many	NA
CASSLGDRRGNTIYF	TGCGCCAGCAGCCTTGGGGACAGGCGGGGAAACACCATATATTTT	TRBV5-1	TRBJ1-3	NA	TRBD1
CASSSQPELAGGSRYF	TGTGCCAGCAGCTCCCAGCCGGAACTAGCGGGGGGGTCGAGGTACTTC	TRBV7-2	TRBJ2-4	few	TRBD2
CATSRGRTGLGTDTQYF	TGTGCCACCAGCAGAGGGAGGACAGGGTTGGGCACAGATACGCAGTATTTT	TRBV15	TRBJ2-3	NA	TRBD1
CASSTGQTNQPQHF	TGTGCCAGCAGTACTGGACAGACTAATCAGCCCCAGCATTTT	TRBV28	TRBJ1-5	many	NA
CSVVQGYEQYF	TGCAGCGTTGTGCAGGGGTACGAGCAGTACTTC	TRBV29-1	TRBJ2-7	few	NA
CASSLGTRSQETQYF	TGTGCCAGCAGCTTGGGGACACGAAGCCAAGAGACCCAGTACTTC	TRBV5-4	TRBJ2-5	NA	NA
CASRSMGLAGGFYNEQFF	TGTGCCAGCAGGTCTATGGGGCTGGCGGGGGGTTTCTACAATGAGCAGTTCTTC	TRBV7-6	TRBJ2-1	NA	TRBD2
CASSLLMGANSYEQYF	TGTGCCAGCAGCTTACTCATGGGGGCCAACTCCTACGAGCAGTACTTC	TRBV11-1	TRBJ2-7	NA	NA
CASRQGAGNTIYF	TGTGCCAGCAGGCAAGGGGCTGGAAACACCATATATTTT	TRBV7-9	TRBJ1-3	many	NA
CASSGQGGEETQYF	TGTGCCAGCAGTGGACAGGGGGGAGAAGAGACCCAGTACTTC	TRBV25-1	TRBJ2-5	NA	TRBD1
CASSYISGGSPDTQYF	TGCGCCAGCAGTTATATAAGCGGGGGGAGCCCAGATACGCAGTATTTT	TRBV5-1	TRBJ2-3	many	TRBD2
CASSQDAGFSYEQYF	TGCGCCAGCAGCCAAGATGCGGGGTTCTCCTACGAGCAGTACTTC	TRBV4-1	TRBJ2-7	few	NA
CASSSQQGPSTDTQYF	TGCGCCAGCAGCTCCCAGCAGGGCCCTAGCACAGATACGCAGTATTTT	TRBV5-1	TRBJ2-3	once	NA
CASSQDWRGTGELFF	TGCGCCAGCAGCCAAGATTGGCGTGGCACCGGGGAGCTGTTTTTT	TRBV4-1	TRBJ2-2	many	NA
CASSFRYDRGSEEQYF	TGTGCCAGCAGTTTTCGTTACGACAGGGGGTCGGAGGAGCAGTACTTC	TRBV27	TRBJ2-7	few	TRBD1
CSARPGGATEAFF	TGCAGTGCTAGGCCTGGCGGTGCCACTGAAGCTTTCTTT	TRBV20-1	TRBJ1-1	NA	NA
CATQRGFGREQYF	TGTGCCACCCAAAGAGGTTTTGGAAGGGAGCAGTACTTC	TRBV6-5	TRBJ2-7	NA	NA
CASSLRGEVNQPQHF	TGTGCCAGCAGTTTAAGGGGAGAAGTCAATCAGCCCCAGCATTTT	TRBV12-3/TRBV12-4	TRBJ1-5	NA	NA
CASSPTGDTEAFF	TGCGCCAGCAGTCCGACAGGGGACACTGAAGCTTTCTTT	TRBV7-9	TRBJ1-1	many	TRBD1
CASSGRTLTYEQYF	TGTGCCAGCAGTGGCCGGACGTTAACCTACGAGCAGTACTTC	TRBV28	TRBJ2-7	few	NA
CASSQGLRQGVNEKLFF	TGTGCCAGCAGCCAAGGCCTCCGACAGGGCGTTAATGAAAAACTGTTTTTT	TRBV3-1	TRBJ1-4	NA	TRBD1
CASSGENYGYTF	TGTGCCAGCAGTGGAGAGAATTATGGCTACACCTTC	TRBV6-5	TRBJ1-2	many	NA
CASSHGWDTQYF	TGTGCCAGCAGCCACGGCTGGGATACGCAGTATTTT	TRBV11-2	TRBJ2-3	few	NA
CASSQGHYQETQYF	TGTGCCAGCAGCCAAGGGCACTACCAAGAGACCCAGTACTTC	TRBV3-1	TRBJ2-5	NA	NA
CAIRAGGGGDTQYF	TGTGCCATCAGGGCAGGGGGCGGAGGAGATACGCAGTATTTT	TRBV10-3	TRBJ2-3	many	TRBD1
CASSYGDSFFYNSPLHF	TGTGCCAGCAGTTACGGGGACAGCTTTTTCTATAATTCACCCCTCCACTTT	TRBV6-5	TRBJ1-6	NA	TRBD1
CSVGAGNYGYTF	TGCAGCGTTGGGGCAGGAAACTATGGCTACACCTTC	TRBV29-1	TRBJ1-2	many	NA